This paragraph reports one T cell receptor (beta chain). Its antigen is unidentified. As to time point: baseline, week 1 (first vaccination visit). Stated treatment: pre-vaccination baseline after standard-of-care therapy. Germline trimming cut 0 bases from V and 6 bases from J; bases unmatched to any gene: 10. CDR3 length: 16 amino acids. Germline CDR1 and CDR2: SGHRS and YFSETQ. This sample was included in a study of a mutant IDH1 vaccine in newly diagnosed glioma. Study in general: Averaging 40.4 years of age, treated patients were about 62% male and approximately 38% female. Overall study findings and caveats: Most patients, 93.3%, showed vaccine-induced immune responses.

Profiling relied on immunoSEQ multiplex PCR, and the TCRdb table lists in-frame clones only, not all of them. The sample lists approximately 100,000 clones; around 90% were seen once. This clonotype was sampled from a woman aged 45-65 years with glioma. The genes are TRBV5-1 and TRBJ2-3; 7 positions match TRBD2. This material consisted of PBMCs, taken from a glioma patient treated with radiotherapy, temozolomide or both. The CDR3 nucleotides read TGCGCCAGCAGCTTGGATGGTAGCGGGTTCGCGGATACGCAGTATTTT. Translating gives CASSLDGSGFADTQYF.